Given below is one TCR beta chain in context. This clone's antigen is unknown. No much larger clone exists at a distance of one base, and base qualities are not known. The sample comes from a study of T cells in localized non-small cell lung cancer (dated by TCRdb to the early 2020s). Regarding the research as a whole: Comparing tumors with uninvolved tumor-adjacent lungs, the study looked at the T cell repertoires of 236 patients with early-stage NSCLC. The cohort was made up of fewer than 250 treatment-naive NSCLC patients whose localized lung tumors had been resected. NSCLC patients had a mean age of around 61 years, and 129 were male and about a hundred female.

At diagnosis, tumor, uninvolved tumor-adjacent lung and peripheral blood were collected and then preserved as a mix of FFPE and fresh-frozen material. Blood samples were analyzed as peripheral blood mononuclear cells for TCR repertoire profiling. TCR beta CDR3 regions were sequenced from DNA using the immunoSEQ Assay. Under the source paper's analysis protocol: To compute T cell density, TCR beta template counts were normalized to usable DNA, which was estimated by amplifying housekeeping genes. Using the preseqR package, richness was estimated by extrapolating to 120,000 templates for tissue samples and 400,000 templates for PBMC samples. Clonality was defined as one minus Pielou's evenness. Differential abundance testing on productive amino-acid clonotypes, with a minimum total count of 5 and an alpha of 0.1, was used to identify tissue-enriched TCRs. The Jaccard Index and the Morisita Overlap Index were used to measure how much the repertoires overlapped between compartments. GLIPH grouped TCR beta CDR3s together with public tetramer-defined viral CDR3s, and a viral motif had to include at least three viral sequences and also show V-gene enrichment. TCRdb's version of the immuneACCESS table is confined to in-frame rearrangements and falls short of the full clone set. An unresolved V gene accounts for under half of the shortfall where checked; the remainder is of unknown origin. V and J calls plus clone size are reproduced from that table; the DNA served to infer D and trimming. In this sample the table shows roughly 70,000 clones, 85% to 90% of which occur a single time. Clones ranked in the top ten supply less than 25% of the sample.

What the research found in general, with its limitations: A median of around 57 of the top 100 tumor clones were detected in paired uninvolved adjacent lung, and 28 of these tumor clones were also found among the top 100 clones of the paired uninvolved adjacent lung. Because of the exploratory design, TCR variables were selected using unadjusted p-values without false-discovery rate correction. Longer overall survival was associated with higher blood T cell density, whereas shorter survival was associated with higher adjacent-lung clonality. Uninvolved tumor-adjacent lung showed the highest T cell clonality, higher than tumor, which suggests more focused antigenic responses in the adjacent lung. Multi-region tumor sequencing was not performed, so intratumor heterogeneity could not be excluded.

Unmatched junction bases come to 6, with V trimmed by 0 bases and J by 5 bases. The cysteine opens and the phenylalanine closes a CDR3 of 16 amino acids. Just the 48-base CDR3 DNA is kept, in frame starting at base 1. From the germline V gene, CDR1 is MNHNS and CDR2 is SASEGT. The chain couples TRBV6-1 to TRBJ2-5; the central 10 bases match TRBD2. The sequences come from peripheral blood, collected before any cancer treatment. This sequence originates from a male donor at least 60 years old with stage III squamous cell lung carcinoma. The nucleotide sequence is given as TGTGCCAGCAGTGAAGCCCCCAGCGGGGGGGCTGAGACCCAGTACTTC. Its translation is CASSEAPSGGAETQYF.